This T cell receptor (beta chain) was retrieved from a study of identical twins. General study findings and limits: With monozygotic twins, out-of-frame TCR alpha sharing exceeded what models estimated. Zero-insertion analyses were open to partial confounding by invariant MAIT and iNKT cells.

Every donor was a healthy Caucasian. This clonotype has a single count. The antigen remains unidentified. cDNA carried unique molecular identifiers, and a universal primer site was added by template switching. TCRdb analysed the 5' RACE reads with MiXCR anew, one entry per CDR3 protein. The sample yields roughly 490,000 distinct CDR3 sequences, around 15% seen once. This sample also appeared in a second study, on yellow fever vaccine responses in identical twins.

Sample: CD4+ T cells sorted from blood. The origin of this receptor is a young woman in good health.

The CDR3 DNA follows: TGTGCCGGGCCCAGAGCGGGGTTCGGCACCGGGGAGCTGTTTTTT. Translating gives CAGPRAGFGTGELFF. The V call is TRBV11-3, the J call TRBJ2-2; 7 bases map to TRBD2. The ends lost 11 bases at V and 4 bases at J; junction bases unmatched: 13. There are 15 residues in the CDR3. From germline, CDR1 is SGHNT and CDR2 YENEEA. Based on the CDR3 plus reference TRBV11-3 and TRBJ2-2, the full variable domain is EAGVVQSPRYKIIEKKQPVAFWCNPISGHNTLYWYLQNLGQGPELLIRYENEEAVDDSQLPKDRFSAERLKGVDSTLKIQPAELGDSAVYLCAGPRAGFGTGELFFGEGSRLTVL.